This T cell receptor (beta chain) came from a study of T cells in Graves' hyperthyroidism and ophthalmopathy. Study conclusions and caveats: A model using 13 V-J features told ophthalmopathy apart from stable hyperthyroidism.

The CDR3 extends over 13 amino acids. With V trimmed by 7 bases and J by 5 bases, 7 bases remained unmatched. From germline, CDR1 is LNHDA and CDR2 SQIVND (reference sequence). About this clonotype itself: Its target is unknown.

The CDR3 regions of TCR beta were amplified from RNA transcripts. The HTBI primer set was used in a first-round RT-PCR of the TCR CDR3. TCRdb re-called the multiplex PCR reads through MiXCR, storing one row per CDR3 protein. The sample shows 730,000 or so distinct CDR3 sequences, around 20% of them seen only once. Reasons for excluding patients were uncontrolled infection, other autoimmune disease, pregnancy or lactation. Sequences were obtained from blood. V and J are TRBV19 and TRBJ1-1, with TRBD1 matching 7 bases. This TCR derives from a woman between 50 and 59 years old with Graves' hyperthyroidism that later progressed to Graves' ophthalmopathy. The CDR3 sequence: CASNPDRVTEAFF. The CDR3 DNA is TGTGCCAGTAACCCCGACAGGGTTACTGAAGCTTTCTTT. The whole variable domain, filled in from reference TRBV19 and TRBJ1-1, reads DGGITQSPKYLFRKEGQNVTLSCEQNLNHDAMYWYRQDPGQGLRLIYYSQIVNDFQKGDIAEGYSVSREKKESFPLTVTSAQKNPTAFYLCASNPDRVTEAFFGQGTRLTVV.